This TCR beta chain was sequenced for a study of T cell repertoires in cytomegalovirus infection. Whole-study context: Based on public TCR beta signatures, there were indications of CMV infection and of a matching HLA type. Study conclusions and caveats: CMV-specific HLA-C-restricted TCR beta clonotypes dominated the ex vivo response. Adding up the frequency of public TCR beta families identified people who carried CMV plus the relevant HLA.

TCRdb reprocessed the reads via MiXCR and lists one record per CDR3 protein. The repertoire has about 260,000 distinct CDR3 sequences, roughly an eighth of them found once; the top ten carry 7.5% to 10%. Many counts were recorded for this clonotype. The antigen remains unidentified. CDR1 and CDR2 from the germline V gene are SGHTA and FQGNSA. This CDR3 contains 17 residues. Trimming stripped 4 bases from V and 0 bases from J, with 16 bases between. Specimen: PBMCs. The receptor was derived from a human donor in good health (CMV status not recorded). Some clones in this sample may be carry-over from other donors' samples. V gene TRBV7-2 combines with J gene TRBJ2-1; D may be TRBD1 (6 bases). CDR3: CASSSFLRGSSYNEQFF. The CDR3 DNA follows: TGTGCCAGCAGCTCCTTTTTGAGGGGGAGCTCCTACAATGAGCAGTTCTTC.